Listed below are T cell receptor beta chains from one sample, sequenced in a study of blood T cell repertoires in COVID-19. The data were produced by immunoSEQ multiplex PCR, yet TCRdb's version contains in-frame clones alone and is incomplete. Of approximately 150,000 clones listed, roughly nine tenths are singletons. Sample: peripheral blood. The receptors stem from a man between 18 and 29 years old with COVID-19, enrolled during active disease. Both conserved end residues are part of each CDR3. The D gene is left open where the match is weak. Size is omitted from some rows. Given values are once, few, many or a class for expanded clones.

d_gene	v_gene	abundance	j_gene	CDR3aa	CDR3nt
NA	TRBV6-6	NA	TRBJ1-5	CASRPGVGSQPQHF	TGTGCCAGCAGGCCAGGGGTTGGGAGTCAGCCCCAGCATTTT
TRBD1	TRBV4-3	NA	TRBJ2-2	CASSHLLGTGYTGELFF	TGCGCCAGCAGCCACCTCCTCGGGACAGGGTACACCGGGGAGCTGTTTTTT
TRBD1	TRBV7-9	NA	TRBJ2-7	CASSSLGRTGSYEQYF	TGTGCCAGCAGCTCACTAGGAAGGACAGGGTCCTACGAGCAGTACTTC
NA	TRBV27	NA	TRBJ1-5	CASSFGVLQPQHF	TGTGCCAGCAGTTTCGGGGTTCTTCAGCCCCAGCATTTT
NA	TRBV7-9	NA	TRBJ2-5	CASSLVQYQETQYF	TGTGCCAGCAGCTTAGTGCAGTACCAAGAGACCCAGTACTTC
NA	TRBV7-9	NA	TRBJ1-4	CASSLAYETNEKLLF	TGTGCCAGCAGCTTAGCATACGAAACTAATGAAAAACTGCTTTTT
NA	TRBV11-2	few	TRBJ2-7	CASSLSGAGYEQYF	TGTGCCAGCAGCTTATCTGGGGCAGGCTACGAGCAGTACTTC
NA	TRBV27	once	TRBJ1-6	CASSLGMGLSYNSPLHF	TGTGCCAGCAGTTTGGGGATGGGGCTCTCCTATAATTCACCCCTCCACTTT
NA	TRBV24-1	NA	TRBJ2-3	CATGAASTDTQYF	TGTGCCACCGGGGCGGCTAGCACAGATACGCAGTATTTT
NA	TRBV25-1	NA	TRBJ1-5	CASSEPGGAGEQPQHF	TGTGCCAGCAGTGAGCCGGGGGGCGCGGGGGAACAGCCCCAGCATTTT
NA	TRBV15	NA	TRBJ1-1	CAIKSQNTEAFF	TGTGCCATAAAGTCACAGAACACTGAAGCTTTCTTT
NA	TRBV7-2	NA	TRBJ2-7	CASSLESRAYEQYF	TGTGCCAGCAGCTTAGAGTCTAGAGCCTACGAGCAGTACTTC
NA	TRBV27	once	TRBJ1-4	CASSFLQTGLNEKLFF	TGTGCCAGCAGTTTCCTCCAGACAGGTCTTAATGAAAAACTGTTTTTT
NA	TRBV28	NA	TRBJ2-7	CASRRPESSYEQYF	TGTGCCAGCCGAAGGCCGGAGAGCTCCTACGAGCAGTACTTC